This T cell receptor beta chain was sequenced in a study of post-analysis software for immune sequencing data (dated by TCRdb to between 2015 and 2016). About the full investigation: The recorded disease courses included relapsing-remitting, secondary progressive and progressive-relapsing multiple sclerosis, and some patients had no subtype annotation. A subset of samples was prepared in parallel using single-end sample barcoding, then pooled and co-amplified after Illumina adapter ligation. Patient repertoires were compared against around 10 previously published healthy control repertoires from donors aged roughly 6 to 28 years. Results the study describes overall, beyond this receptor: The multiple sclerosis patient group was slightly younger than the control group. Significantly lower normalized Chao1 diversity was found in multiple sclerosis patients than in controls, suggesting substantial peripheral T-cell clonal expansion. Direct clustering with F measure revealed strong co-clustering of samples prepared in the same batch, which led to a batch-effect correction. Patients showed significantly higher frequencies than controls for about five TRBV segments, among them TRBV5-6, TRBV5-1 and TRBV20-1.

To demonstrate the VDJtools post-analysis software, the study profiled TCR beta repertoires from the peripheral blood of about a dozen young patients with multiple sclerosis. The patients with multiple sclerosis were children and adolescents between roughly 6 and 17 years of age. Libraries came from PCR. The instrument given in TCRdb is Illumina HiSeq 2500. To reduce PCR and sequencing biases, unique molecular identifiers were incorporated into the TCR beta cDNA libraries. Some 500,000 cDNA molecules were obtained per 1 to 10 million input T cells, so each molecule approximated one T cell. The patient libraries were prepared and sequenced with the same protocol used for the earlier healthy control dataset. Samples belonging to the same batch were prepared together, multiplexed and sequenced on a shared HiSeq lane. Turning to the authors' computational methods: Raw barcoded reads were processed with MIGEC, and single-read molecular identifier groups were discarded before consensus assembly and CDR3 extraction. VDJtools was used for post-analysis of the clonotype tables, and diversity was normalized by down-sampling every dataset to the size of the smallest sample. To correct batch-related cross-sample contamination, repertoire overlap clustering matched CDR3 amino acid sequences but not nucleotide sequences. TCRdb applied fastp at Q25 and MiXCR to the public reads, then kept only in-frame beta chains. Rows with one shared CDR3 protein collapse into an entry with the most common genes and DNA. TCRdb assigned the V and J calls; the authors' analysis was not used. Here the sample has 600,000 to 750,000 distinct CDR3 sequences; roughly three fifths occur a single time. The ten largest clones capture approximately 10% of the sample.

The CDR3 goes from the cysteine to the phenylalanine over 14 residues. Left in the record is the CDR3 DNA by itself, 42 bases read in frame from the first base. As encoded in the germline V gene, CDR1 is SNHLY while CDR2 is FYNNEI. V gives up 2 bases and J gives up 5 bases, and the segment between their germline ends measures 9 bases. The sample holds a few counts of this clonotype. The specificity of this receptor is unknown. Base quality data are lacking; no much larger clone is found one base away. This chain joins TRBV2 to TRBJ1-4; the D gene is unclear. The sample consisted of blood. This clonotype was sampled from a girl aged 2 to 10 with multiple sclerosis. The CDR3 has the sequence CASSERTANEKLFF. The sequenced DNA: TGTGCCAGCAGTGAACGGACGGCGAATGAAAAACTGTTTTTT.